Listed here are 17 T cell receptor beta chains from one sample, sequenced in a study of OX40 agonist ivuxolimab in advanced cancers. Assay: immunoSEQ multiplex PCR; the TCRdb copy retains only in-frame clones and omits some. The sample lists approximately 94,000 clones, under 95% occurring once. This specimen consisted of CD4+ or CD8+ T cells sorted from blood, obtained in a trial of the OX40 agonist ivuxolimab. The receptors here all came from an adult with an advanced solid tumor such as melanoma, head and neck, liver or kidney cancer.

CDR3 DNA sequence: TGTGCCAGCAGCTCTCAGTGGACTAGCGGGAGGGACAATGAGCAGTTCTTC. Translation: CASSSQWTSGRDNEQFF. The chain has TRBV7-3 and TRBJ2-1, with 15 bases matching TRBD2. The CDR3 is 17 amino acids. The V gene's germline CDR1 is SGHTA and CDR2 FQGTGA. V lost 4 bases, J lost 5 bases, and 6 bases stayed unmatched.

This clone was counted a single time. This sequence joins TRBV28 and TRBJ1-3; the D gene is possibly TRBD1 (5 bases). The ends were cut back, 6 bases at V and 5 bases at J, with 20 bases in the middle. The CDR3 is 16 residues long. Germline CDR1 is MDHEN and CDR2 is SYDVKM. CDR3 loop: CASSLAPDSWRNTIYF. In DNA form, the CDR3 reads TGTGCCAGCAGCCTCGCCCCCGACAGTTGGCGAAACACCATATATTTT. Full variable domain (remainder filled in from reference TRBV28 and TRBJ1-3): DVKVTQSSRYLVKRTGEKVFLECVQDMDHENMFWYRQDPGLGLRLIYFSYDVKMKEKGDIPEGYSVSREKKERFSLILESASTNQTSMYLCASSLAPDSWRNTIYFGEGSWLTVV.

J is TRBJ2-1 and V is TRBV14; tentatively, D is TRBD1 or TRBD2 (5 bases each). Trimming took 1 base from V and 3 from J, leaving 7 bases between them. Germline V lookup: CDR1 SGHDN, CDR2 FVKESK. The CDR3 contains 14 residues. CDR3 nucleotides: TGTGCCAGCAGCCAAGGGGGGTTCTACAATGAGCAGTTCTTC. Encoded protein: CASSQGGFYNEQFF.

This clone was detected only once. The chain employs TRBV7-9 and TRBJ1-4, with D perhaps TRBD1 (5 bases). CDR3 length: 13 amino acids. V shed 5 bases and J shed 4 bases, with 8 bases lying between them. Germline V gives CDR1 SEHNR, CDR2 FQNEAQ (reference sequence). CDR3 nucleotides: TGTGCCAGCAGCACCCAGGGTAATGAAAAACTGTTTTTT. Its translation: CASSTQGNEKLFF.

V usage is TRBV27 and J usage is TRBJ1-1, with no clear D. V was clipped by 4 bases and J by 5 bases, with 14 bases between them. CDR1 MNHEY and CDR2 SMNVEV come from the germline V gene (reference sequence). The CDR3 totals 14 residues. The CDR3 protein is CASSSHVPGTEAFF. The CDR3 coding sequence is TGTGCCAGCAGTTCACACGTTCCGGGTACTGAAGCTTTCTTT.

This clone was found a few times. The chain carries TRBV9 and TRBJ2-6, with D hard to call. Germline CDR1 is SGDLS and CDR2 is YYNGEE. Trimming took off 5 bases at V and 1 base at J, with 10 bases between the two ends. CDR3 length equals 15 residues. This CDR3 reads CASRSPVSGANVLTF. The CDR3 nucleotides are TGTGCCAGCAGGTCTCCAGTTTCTGGGGCCAACGTCCTGACTTTC.

The rearrangement uses TRBV6-6 and TRBJ1-2; TRBD1 agrees at 8 bases. Losses at the gene ends were 0 bases for V and 12 bases for J; bases not matched to a gene: 9. The CDR3 sequence is 14 residues long. Per the germline V gene, CDR1 is MNHNY and CDR2 is SVGAGI (reference sequence). DNA of the CDR3: TGTGCCAGCAGTTACTCGACACTGGACAGGGTACACACCTTC. This gives the protein CASSYSTLDRVHTF.

V gene TRBV7-9 combines with J gene TRBJ1-4; 9 bases map to TRBD1. The length of the CDR3 is 18 residues. The junction had 13 bases not matched to a gene; V was cut back by 4 bases and J by 4 bases. Germline loops: CDR1 SEHNR, CDR2 FQNEAQ (reference sequence). The CDR3 DNA reads as TGTGCCAGCAGCTCTTTCCCGGGACAGGGAATACGTAATGAAAAACTGTTTTTT. Its translation is CASSSFPGQGIRNEKLFF.

The V gene is TRBV28, the J gene TRBJ1-5; tentative D call: TRBD1 (5 bases). Germline CDR1 MDHEN, CDR2 SYDVKM. Trimming removed 7 bases at V and 4 bases at J, with 14 bases between. This CDR3 is 14 amino acids long. The CDR3 sequence is CASTMGGGNQPQHF. The CDR3 nucleotides read TGTGCCAGCACCATGGGGGGGGGAAATCAGCCCCAGCATTTT. The variable domain in full, completed from reference TRBV28 and TRBJ1-5, reads DVKVTQSSRYLVKRTGEKVFLECVQDMDHENMFWYRQDPGLGLRLIYFSYDVKMKEKGDIPEGYSVSREKKERFSLILESASTNQTSMYLCASTMGGGNQPQHFGDGTRLSIL.

This chain joins TRBV6-6 and TRBJ1-5; 7 positions agree with TRBD1. CDR1 and CDR2 (germline): MNHNY, SVGAGI (reference sequence). V lost 2 bases and J lost 6; bases outside the gene matches: 4. This CDR3 has 14 amino acids. CDR3 bases: TGTGCCAGCAGTTACCAACAGGGGTCTCAGCCCCAGCATTTT. It encodes CASSYQQGSQPQHF.

The chain carries TRBV25-1 and TRBJ1-4; D call uncertain. The CDR3 runs 12 residues. Germline V gene data show CDR1 as MGHDK and CDR2 as SYGVNS. V was shortened by 6 bases and J by 8 bases, with 10 bases between the two germline ends. The CDR3, as DNA: TGTGCCAGCAGCCCCCTGGGAGAAAAACTGTTTTTT. It encodes CASSPLGEKLFF.

This chain joins TRBV5-4 and TRBJ2-7, with 8 bases matching TRBD1. The V gene's germline CDR1 is SGHNT and CDR2 YYREEE (reference sequence). V was pared by 0 bases and J by 0 bases, with 5 bases of the junction left unmatched. The CDR3 is 16 amino acids. CDR3 in DNA: TGTGCCAGCAGCTTGGTCGACAGGGGATTCTCCTACGAGCAGTACTTC. Translated: CASSLVDRGFSYEQYF. The variable domain in full, completed from reference TRBV5-4 and TRBJ2-7, reads ETGVTQSPTHLIKTRGQQVTLRCSSQSGHNTVSWYQQALGQGPQFIFQYYREEENGRGNFPPRFSGLQFPNYSSELNVNALELDDSALYLCASSLVDRGFSYEQYFGPGTRLTVT.

The V call is TRBV6-1, the J call TRBJ2-7; tentative D call: TRBD1 (6 bases). CDR1 MNHNS and CDR2 SASEGT come from the germline V gene. This CDR3 is built from 12 residues. V shed 6 bases and J shed 5 bases, with 11 bases lying between them. CDR3 residues: CASRRQAHEQYF. CDR3 sequence (DNA): TGTGCCAGCAGGAGACAGGCCCACGAGCAGTACTTC.

In this sample, this clone turned up once. The chain employs TRBV4-3 and TRBJ2-7; D may be TRBD2 (5 bases). Trimming shortened V by 1 base and J by 0 bases, and 13 bases separated the two germline ends. The CDR3 has 16 residues. Germline V gives CDR1 LGHNA, CDR2 YSLEER. The CDR3 sequence: CASSQASPASSYEQYF. For the CDR3, the DNA is TGCGCCAGCAGCCAAGCTAGCCCCGCGAGCTCCTACGAGCAGTACTTC.

The chain carries TRBV4-2 and TRBJ2-1; 8 nucleotides line up with TRBD2. CDR1 is LGHNA and CDR2 is YNFKEQ in the germline V gene. With 7 bases clipped from V and 5 bases from J, the junction kept 16 bases outside the gene matches. This CDR3 is built from 17 residues. CDR3 bases: TGTGCCAGCACTACCCCCGCCCAAGCGGGAGCTGACAATGAGCAGTTCTTC. Translated, it gives CASTTPAQAGADNEQFF.

The chain couples TRBV28 to TRBJ2-7; no reliable D call. The germline V and J ends were trimmed by 2 bases and 7 bases, with 9 bases remaining between them. From germline, CDR1 is MDHEN and CDR2 SYDVKM. The CDR3 totals 12 residues. CDR3 residues: CASSLPHLEQYF. CDR3 bases: TGTGCCAGCAGTTTACCCCACTTGGAGCAGTACTTC.

The genes are TRBV19 and TRBJ2-7; 13 positions match TRBD2. CDR1 and CDR2 from the germline V gene are LNHDA and SQIVND (reference sequence). The CDR3 has 18 amino acids. J gave up 3 bases and V 0 bases, and 8 bases lay outside the gene matches. The CDR3 sequence is CASSIDGTSGIPIYEQYF. Here the CDR3 DNA reads TGTGCCAGTAGTATAGATGGGACTAGCGGGATTCCGATCTACGAGCAGTACTTC. The full variable domain, in which reference TRBV19 and TRBJ2-7 provide the parts outside the CDR3, is DGGITQSPKYLFRKEGQNVTLSCEQNLNHDAMYWYRQDPGQGLRLIYYSQIVNDFQKGDIAEGYSVSREKKESFPLTVTSAQKNPTAFYLCASSIDGTSGIPIYEQYFGPGTRLTVT.